This T cell receptor beta chain is drawn from a study of T cells in narcolepsy. On the study more broadly: Healthy controls were enrolled alongside patients with narcolepsy type 1 or type 2.

The study's findings and limits: Blood of same and different patients, but not healthy controls, reportedly held recurring autoreactive clonotypes. HCRT-specific and TRIB2-specific autoreactive clonotypes appeared among same-patient CSF and blood CD4+ clonotypes. In some patient and control memory CD4+ samples, autoreactive clones were absent.

Sequencing was performed with immunoSEQ multiplex PCR; in TCRdb, only in-frame clones are kept and a portion is missing. The sample holds roughly 20,000 clones, roughly four fifths seen once. With regard to this clone: Its antigen is not known. At one end the junction does not follow the germline gene, possibly because of a read error.

This TCR was recovered from a human donor in good health. The material sequenced was memory (CD45RA-) CD4+ T cells from blood.

The CDR3 reads CAGSFRSDATEAFF. In DNA form, the CDR3 reads TGTGCCGGCAGCTTCCGAAGTGATGCCACTGAAGCTTTCTTT. The chain links TRBV5-6 to TRBJ1-1; D is ambiguous. Germline values: CDR1 SGHDT, CDR2 YYEEEE. CDR3 size: 14 residues.